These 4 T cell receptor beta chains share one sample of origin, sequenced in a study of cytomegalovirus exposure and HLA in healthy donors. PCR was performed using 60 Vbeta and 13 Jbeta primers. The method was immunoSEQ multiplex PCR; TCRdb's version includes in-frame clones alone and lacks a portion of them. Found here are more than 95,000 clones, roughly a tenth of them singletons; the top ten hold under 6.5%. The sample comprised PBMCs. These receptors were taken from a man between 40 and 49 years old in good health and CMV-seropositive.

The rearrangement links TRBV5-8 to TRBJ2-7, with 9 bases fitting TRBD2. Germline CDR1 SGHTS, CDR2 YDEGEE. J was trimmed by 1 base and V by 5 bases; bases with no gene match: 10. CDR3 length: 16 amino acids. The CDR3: CASSRHSGSRSYEQYF. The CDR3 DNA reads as TGTGCCAGCAGTCGTCATAGCGGGAGCCGTTCCTACGAGCAGTACTTC.

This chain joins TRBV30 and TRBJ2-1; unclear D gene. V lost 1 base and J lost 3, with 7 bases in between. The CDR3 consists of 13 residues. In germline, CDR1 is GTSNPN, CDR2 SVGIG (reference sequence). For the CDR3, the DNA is TGTGCCTGGAGTGCTACCGACTACAATGAGCAGTTCTTC. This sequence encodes CAWSATDYNEQFF. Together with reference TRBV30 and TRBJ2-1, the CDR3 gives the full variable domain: SQTIHQWPATLVQPVGSPLSLECTVEGTSNPNLYWYRQAAGRGLQLLFYSVGIGQISSEVPQNLSASRPQDRQFILSSKKLLLSDSGFYLCAWSATDYNEQFFGPGTRLTVL.

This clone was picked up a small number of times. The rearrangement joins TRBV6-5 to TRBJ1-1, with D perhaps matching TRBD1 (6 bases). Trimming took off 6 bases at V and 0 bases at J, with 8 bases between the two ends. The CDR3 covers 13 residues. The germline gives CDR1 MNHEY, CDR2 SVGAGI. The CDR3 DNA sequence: TGTGCCAGCAGCGGACAGTTGAACACTGAAGCTTTCTTT. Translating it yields CASSGQLNTEAFF.

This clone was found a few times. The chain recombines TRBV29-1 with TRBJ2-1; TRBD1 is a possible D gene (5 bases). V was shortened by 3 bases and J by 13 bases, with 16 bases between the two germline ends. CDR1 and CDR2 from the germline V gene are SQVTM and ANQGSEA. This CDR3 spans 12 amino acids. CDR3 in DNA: TGCAGCGTTGACCGACAGTCCACCCTACAGTTCTTC. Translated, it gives CSVDRQSTLQFF.